Listed here is a single T cell receptor (beta chain). This entry comes from a study of blood T cell repertoires in COVID-19. Study summary: The origin of the acute and convalescent COVID-19 samples was the United States, Italy and Spain.

The CDR3 loop spans 15 amino acids. Germline V gene sequence: CDR1 MDHEN, CDR2 SYDVKM. The V gene lost 6 bases and the J gene lost 3 bases, with 17 bases spanning the gap. Participants, roughly 18 to 90 years old, spanned about two dozen US areas. The study assigned cohorts using participant-reported clinical history. How the authors handled the data: Nucleated cell counts were estimated from reference gene primer amplification. This table comes from immunoSEQ multiplex PCR, and its TCRdb copy is limited to in-frame clones, with some not included. V, J and clone size are taken as reported in that table, and D and trimming were inferred from the DNA itself. Altogether about 210,000 clones are present, approximately 86% being singletons, with the ten largest covering 10%.

This chain uses TRBV28 with TRBJ1-1, with D uncertain. The specimen was PBMCs or T cells enriched from blood (not recorded which). This clonotype was obtained from a man between 18 and 35 years old with acute COVID-19. The CDR3: CASSQGGFADTEAFF. The DNA for the CDR3 is TGTGCCAGCAGCCAAGGAGGGTTCGCCGACACTGAAGCTTTCTTT.